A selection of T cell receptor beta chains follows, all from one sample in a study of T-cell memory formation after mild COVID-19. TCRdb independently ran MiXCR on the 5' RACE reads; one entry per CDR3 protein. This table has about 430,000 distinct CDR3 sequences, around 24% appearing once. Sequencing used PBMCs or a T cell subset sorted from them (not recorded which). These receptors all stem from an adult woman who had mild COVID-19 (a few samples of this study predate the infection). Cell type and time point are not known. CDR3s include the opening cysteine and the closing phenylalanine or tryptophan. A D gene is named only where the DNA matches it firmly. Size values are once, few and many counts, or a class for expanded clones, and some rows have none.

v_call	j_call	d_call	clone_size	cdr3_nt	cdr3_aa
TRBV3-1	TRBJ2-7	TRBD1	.	TGTGCCAGCAGCTCGGGACAGGGCCTAGGGGAGCAGTACTTC	CASSSGQGLGEQYF
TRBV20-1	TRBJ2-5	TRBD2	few	TGCAGTGCTAGGGGACTAGCGGGAGCGGGATTGGGGCAAGAGACCCAGTACTTC	CSARGLAGAGLGQETQYF
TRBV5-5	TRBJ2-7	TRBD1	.	TGTGCCAGCAGCCCCGGGACAGGGGTCTTCTACGAGCAGTACTTC	CASSPGTGVFYEQYF
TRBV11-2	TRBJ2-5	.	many	TGTGCCAGCAGCTTAGTAGGGGGCCAAGAGACCCAGTACTTC	CASSLVGGQETQYF
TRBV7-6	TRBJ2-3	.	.	TGTGCCAGCAGCTTAGGGGCAGGGGACAGCACAGATACGCAGTATTTT	CASSLGAGDSTDTQYF
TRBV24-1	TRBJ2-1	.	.	TGTGCCACCAGTGATCTAGCCTTAGGACACTCCTACAATGAGCAGTTCTTC	CATSDLALGHSYNEQFF
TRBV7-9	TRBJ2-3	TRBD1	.	TGTGCCAGCAGACCTGACAGGGCCACAGATACGCAGTATTTT	CASRPDRATDTQYF
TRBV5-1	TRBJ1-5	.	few	TGCGCCAGCAGCTTGAAACAGTTAAATAGCAATCAGCCCCAGCATTTT	CASSLKQLNSNQPQHF
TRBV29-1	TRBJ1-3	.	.	TGCAGCGTCAGCCGCTCTGGAAACACCATATATTTT	CSVSRSGNTIYF
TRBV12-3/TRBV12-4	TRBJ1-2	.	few	TGTGCCAGCAGTTTGGGTACAGCCTATTATGGCTACACCTTC	CASSLGTAYYGYTF
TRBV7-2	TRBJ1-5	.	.	TGTGCCAGCAGCTGGGCCGGTCAGCCCCAGCATTTT	CASSWAGQPQHF
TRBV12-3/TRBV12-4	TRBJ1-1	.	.	TGTGCCAGCAGTCCCGGGGTAAGGGGACCTCCTGAAGCTTTCTTT	CASSPGVRGPPEAFF
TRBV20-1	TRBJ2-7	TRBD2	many	TGCAGTGCGCGGGGGGAAGGCGGGTTAACCTACGAGCAGTACTTC	CSARGEGGLTYEQYF
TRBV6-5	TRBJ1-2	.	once	TGTGCCAGCAGTTATCAATTAGACCCGCGAGGCTACACCTTC	CASSYQLDPRGYTF
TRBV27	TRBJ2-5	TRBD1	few	TGTGCCAGCAGTTTCTGGGGACAGGTGGAAGAGACCCAGTACTTC	CASSFWGQVEETQYF
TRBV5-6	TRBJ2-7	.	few	TGTGCCAGCAGCTTGATGGTCAGCTACGAGCAGTACTTC	CASSLMVSYEQYF
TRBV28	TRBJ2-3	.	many	TGTGCCAGCAGTTTCCCGGAGACCACAGATACGCAGTATTTT	CASSFPETTDTQYF
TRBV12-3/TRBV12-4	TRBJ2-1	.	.	TGTGCCACCAGTCCCGGGGGGCGGGATGAGCAGTTCTTC	CATSPGGRDEQFF
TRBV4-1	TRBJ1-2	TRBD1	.	TGCGCCAGCAGGGATGAACAGGGGGCGACCTTGTTTTATGGCTACACCTTC	CASRDEQGATLFYGYTF
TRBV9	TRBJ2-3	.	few	TGTGCCAGCAGCGTAGACCGTGGCGATACGCAGTATTTT	CASSVDRGDTQYF
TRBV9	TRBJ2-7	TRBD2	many	TGTGCCAGCGGAGGACTAGCCCCTCACGAGCAGTACTTC	CASGGLAPHEQYF
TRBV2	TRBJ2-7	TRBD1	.	TGTGTCAACAGGGGGCCGGAGTCCTACGAGCAGTACTTC	CVNRGPESYEQYF
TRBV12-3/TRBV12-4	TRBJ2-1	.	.	TGTGCCAGCAGTCTACATTTTCAGGGGGGGTACAATGAGCAGTTCTTC	CASSLHFQGGYNEQFF
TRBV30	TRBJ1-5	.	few	TGTGCCTGGAGTGTTCTCCGCAATCAGCCCCAGCATTTT	CAWSVLRNQPQHF
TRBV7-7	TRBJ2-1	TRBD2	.	TGTGCTAGCAGCACGGGGGGGTCCAATGAGCAGTTCTTC	CASSTGGSNEQFF
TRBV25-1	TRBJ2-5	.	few	TGTGCCAGCAGCCTTGGAGCGTTGGCTACCCAAGAGACCCAGTACTTC	CASSLGALATQETQYF
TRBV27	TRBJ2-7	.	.	TGTGCCAGCAGTTTTGGTAGGGCCGCCTACGAGCAGTACTTC	CASSFGRAAYEQYF
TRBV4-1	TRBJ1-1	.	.	TGCGCCAGCAGCCAGAGCAGGGGCGCGAACACTGAAGCTTTCTTT	CASSQSRGANTEAFF
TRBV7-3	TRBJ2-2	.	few	TGTGCCAGCAGCGCGGACAGTGGGCGGACCGGGGAGCTGTTTTTT	CASSADSGRTGELFF
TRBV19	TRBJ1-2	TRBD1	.	TGTGCCAGTAGTAGGGACAGGGAAAACTATGGCTACACCTTC	CASSRDRENYGYTF